The T cell receptor beta chain described here comes from a study of CD8 T cells in Susac syndrome. Healthy donors served as age- and sex-matched controls. Negative isolation yielded CD8+ and CD4+ T cells; FACS enriched TEMRA cells. RNA was extracted with the RNeasy kit, and a quantity of about 0.45 to 1 ug was reverse transcribed using random hexamers. By means of immunoSEQ multiplex PCR, TCR beta CDR3 spanning 54 Vbeta and 13 Jbeta underwent amplification. TCRdb ran MiXCR on the immunoSEQ multiplex PCR reads and lists one entry per CDR3 protein. The table lists about 140,000 distinct CDR3 sequences, 90% to 95% of them singletons, with approximately 0.25% in the top ten. This receptor was obtained from a human donor in good health. Material: CD8+ T cells from PBMCs.

The CDR3 DNA is TGCAGCGTTGCCTTACCGGGACAGATCCTCACTGAAGCTTTCTTT. Its protein product is CSVALPGQILTEAFF. The chain couples TRBV29-1 to TRBJ1-1, with 7 nucleotides matching TRBD1. The V gene's germline CDR1 is SQVTM and CDR2 ANQGSEA. Trimming removed 4 bases from V and 4 bases from J; junction bases left unmatched: 12. This CDR3 is 15 amino acids long.